This T cell receptor beta chain was sequenced during a study of blood T cell repertoires in COVID-19. Overall study context: Material from acute and convalescent COVID-19 was sourced from the United States, Italy and Spain. T cells, B-cell-depleted T cells, or PBMCs provided the cDNA or gDNA that served as material.

Patients at the Seattle site were enrolled during active infection and followed longitudinally. The table came from immunoSEQ multiplex PCR; TCRdb's copy has only in-frame clones and leaves some out. The data contain 250,000 to 400,000 clones, roughly nine tenths of them singletons. This CDR3 has 14 amino acids. V lost 8 bases, J lost 3 bases, and 17 bases lay in between. Germline V CDR1 and CDR2: SGHTA, FQGNSA. J is TRBJ2-7 and V is TRBV7-2; maybe TRBD2 (5 bases). The source is a woman in her twenties or thirties with COVID-19, enrolled during active disease. Material for sequencing was peripheral blood. CDR3 nucleotide sequence: TGTGCCAGCTCGCTGGGGAGTGGGAGCTACGAGCAGTACTTC. Translation: CASSLGSGSYEQYF.